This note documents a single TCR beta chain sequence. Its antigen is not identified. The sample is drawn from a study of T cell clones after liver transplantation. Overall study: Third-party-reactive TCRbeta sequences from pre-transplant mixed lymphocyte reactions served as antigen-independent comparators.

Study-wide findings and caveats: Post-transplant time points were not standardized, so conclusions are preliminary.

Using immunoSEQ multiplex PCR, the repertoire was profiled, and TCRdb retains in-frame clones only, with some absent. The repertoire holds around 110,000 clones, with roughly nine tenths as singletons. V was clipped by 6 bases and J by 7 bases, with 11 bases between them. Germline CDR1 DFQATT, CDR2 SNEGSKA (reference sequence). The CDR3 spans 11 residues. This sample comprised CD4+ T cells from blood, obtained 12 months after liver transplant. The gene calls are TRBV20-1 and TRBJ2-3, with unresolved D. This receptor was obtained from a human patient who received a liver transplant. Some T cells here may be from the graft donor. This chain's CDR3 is CSAGLLNTQYF. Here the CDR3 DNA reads TGCAGTGCCGGGCTGTTAAATACGCAGTATTTT.